The T cell receptor (beta chain) described here comes from a study of T cell changes during pregnancy in multiple sclerosis. The junction had 1 base not matched to a gene; V was cut back by 2 bases and J by 6 bases. CDR3 length: 13 amino acids. The germline gives CDR1 MDHEN, CDR2 SYDVKM. Using immunoSEQ multiplex PCR, the repertoire was profiled, and TCRdb retains in-frame clones only, with some absent. The table has approximately 88,000 clones, 92% seen once. This TCR was recovered from a female donor with multiple sclerosis, enrolled in a pregnancy study. The material sequenced was peripheral blood, taken in the first trimester of pregnancy. The chain joins TRBV28 to TRBJ2-7, with 10 bases fitting TRBD2. The CDR3, as DNA: TGTGCCAGCAGTTTAGGACTAGCGGCCGAGCAGTACTTC. This translates into CASSLGLAAEQYF.